The 25 T cell receptor beta chains in this list originate from one sample, sequenced in a study of Tregs in tolerant kidney transplant recipients. The data were produced by immunoSEQ multiplex PCR, yet TCRdb's version contains in-frame clones alone and is incomplete. The sample contains roughly 250,000 clones, more than 65% of which appear only once. The sequenced sample consisted of CD4+ T cells from blood. The origin of the receptors is a human donor in good health.

This chain uses TRBV2 with TRBJ2-7, with unresolved D. Germline CDR1 SNHLY, CDR2 FYNNEI. CDR3 length: 12 amino acids. V was cut by 8 bases and J by 7 bases, with 15 bases left in between. The chain's CDR3 is CASYLGFSEQYF. The CDR3 DNA reads as TGTGCCAGCTACCTCGGGTTTAGTGAGCAGTACTTC. Full variable domain (remainder filled in from reference TRBV2 and TRBJ2-7): EPEVTQTPSHQVTQMGQEVILRCVPISNHLYFYWYRQILGQKVEFLVSFYNNEISEKSEIFDDQFSVERPDGSNFTLKIRSTKLEDSAMYFCASYLGFSEQYFGPGTRLTVT.

This clone came up once. The DNA of the CDR3 is TGTGCCAGCTCAAGAAGGGACCAAGAGACCCAGTACTTC. It specifies CASSRRDQETQYF. V is TRBV18 and J is TRBJ2-5; D unresolved. V was shortened by 5 bases and J by 0 bases, with 7 bases between the two germline ends. This CDR3 has 13 residues. Germline CDR1 is KGHSH and CDR2 is LQKENI. The whole variable domain, filled in from reference TRBV18 and TRBJ2-5, reads NAGVMQNPRHLVRRRGQEARLRCSPMKGHSHVYWYRQLPEEGLKFMVYLQKENIIDESGMPKERFSAEFPKEGPSILRIQQVVRGDSAAYFCASSRRDQETQYFGPGTRLLVL.

The chain joins TRBV6-1 to TRBJ1-4, with TRBD1 identical over 7 bases. Germline values: CDR1 MNHNS, CDR2 SASEGT. The CDR3 has 14 residues. V lost 3 bases, J lost 4 bases, and 2 bases stayed unmatched. The CDR3 reads CASSDNRGNEKLFF. CDR3 bases: TGTGCCAGCAGTGACAACAGGGGTAATGAAAAACTGTTTTTT.

This clone was picked up one time. The chain employs TRBV5-1 and TRBJ1-2, with 8 bases fitting TRBD1. Germline CDR1 reads SGHRS; CDR2 reads YFSETQ. J was trimmed by 5 bases and V by 2 bases; bases with no gene match: 8. CDR3 size: 15 residues. Here the CDR3 DNA reads TGCGCCAGCAGCTTAGGACAGGGAGAAGTTTATGGCTACACCTTC. This translates into CASSLGQGEVYGYTF.

This clone has more than one count but fewer than ten. The chain has TRBV4-2 and TRBJ1-2, with unresolved D. The CDR3 sequence is 16 residues long. Trimming cost V 0 bases and J 2 bases, with 13 bases left between them. Germline V CDR1 and CDR2: LGHNA, YNFKEQ. The CDR3 DNA reads TGTGCCAGCAGCCAAGATCTCACGGCAGGAAACTATGGCTACACCTTC. Translated, it gives CASSQDLTAGNYGYTF.

The rearrangement links TRBV4-2 to TRBJ2-3; 12 nucleotides agree with TRBD2. The CDR3 is made up of 15 amino acids. CDR1 and CDR2 from the germline V gene are LGHNA and YNFKEQ. V lost 5 bases and J lost 4; bases outside the gene matches: 4. CDR3 DNA: TGTGCCAGCAGCTCTAGCGGGGGGGCCTCAGATACGCAGTATTTT. This translates into CASSSSGGASDTQYF.

This chain's CDR3 is CASRGGDIDTDTQYF. In DNA form, the CDR3 reads TGTGCCAGCAGGGGGGGGGACATCGACACAGATACGCAGTATTTT. The chain joins TRBV2 to TRBJ2-3; tentative D call: TRBD2 (7 bases). The CDR3 length is 15 residues. Germline assignment: CDR1 SNHLY and CDR2 FYNNEI. Trimming shortened V by 6 bases and J by 2 bases, and 15 bases separated the two germline ends.

The chain couples TRBV6-6 to TRBJ1-1; a weak D match, TRBD1 (6 bases). V was cut by 10 bases and J by 4 bases, with 13 bases left in between. Germline values: CDR1 MNHNY, CDR2 SVGAGI (reference sequence). CDR3 length: 12 residues. The CDR3 DNA is TGTGCCACCCGGACAGTTGGCACTGAAGCTTTCTTT. The encoded protein is CATRTVGTEAFF.

The V gene is TRBV9, the J gene TRBJ1-1; D may be TRBD1 (5 bases). The CDR3 length is 16 residues. V lost 0 bases to trimming and J lost 1 base, with 13 bases between them. Germline V gene lookup returns CDR1 SGDLS and CDR2 YYNGEE. The CDR3 reads CASSVAAQAANTEAFF. DNA of the CDR3: TGTGCCAGCAGCGTAGCGGCACAGGCGGCGAACACTGAAGCTTTCTTT. Looking up the rest from reference TRBV9 and TRBJ1-1 gives the full variable domain: DSGVTQTPKHLITATGQRVTLRCSPRSGDLSVYWYQQSLDQGLQFLIQYYNGEERAKGNILERFSAQQFPDLHSELNLSSLELGDSALYFCASSVAAQAANTEAFFGQGTRLTVV.

On this clone: Other nucleotide sequences from this sample produce the same CDR3. The chain uses TRBV6-1 and TRBJ2-7; 7 nucleotides match TRBD1. Germline CDR1 reads MNHNS; CDR2 reads SASEGT. The CDR3 consists of 15 residues. The J segment lost 0 bases and the V segment lost 2 bases, leaving 4 bases of the junction unmatched. CDR3 region: CASSEWDSPSYEQYF. DNA of the CDR3: TGTGCCAGCAGTGAATGGGACAGTCCCTCCTACGAGCAGTACTTC.

This clone has only one observation. The gene calls are TRBV19 and TRBJ1-3; unclear D gene. Germline V gene sequence: CDR1 LNHDA, CDR2 SQIVND (reference sequence). This CDR3 comprises 16 residues. The V end was cut by 2 bases, the J end by 0 bases, with 11 bases between. DNA for the CDR3: TGTGCCAGTAGTATAAAGCCCACACTCTCTGGAAACACCATATATTTT. It translates to CASSIKPTLSGNTIYF.

This chain links TRBV6-4 with TRBJ1-5; TRBD1 aligns across 7 bases. The CDR3 is made up of 16 amino acids. In germline, CDR1 is MRHNA, CDR2 SNTAGT. V lost 3 bases to trimming and J lost 3 bases; unmatched junction nucleotides: 8. The CDR3 loop reads CASSETTDRFNQPQHF. CDR3 nucleotide sequence: TGTGCCAGCAGTGAAACCACGGACAGGTTCAATCAGCCCCAGCATTTT.

The CDR3 nucleotides read TGTGCCAGCAGCTTAGGCCAGGGCATATCCTACGAGCAGTACTTC. It codes for CASSLGQGISYEQYF. V and J are TRBV7-9 and TRBJ2-7; perhaps TRBD1 as D (5 bases). The germline V and J ends were trimmed by 1 base and 1 base, with 11 bases remaining between them. Germline V gene data show CDR1 as SEHNR and CDR2 as FQNEAQ (reference sequence). The length of the CDR3 is 15 residues.

Notes on this clone: In the same sample, other DNA sequences code for this CDR3. This rearrangement joins TRBV29-1 to TRBJ1-5; 7 nucleotides line up with TRBD1. Germline-derived CDR1 and CDR2 are SQVTM and ANQGSEA. With 6 bases clipped from V and 0 bases from J, the junction kept 2 bases outside the gene matches. CDR3 size: 13 residues. The CDR3, as DNA: TGCAGCGTGGGACAGTATAGCAATCAGCCCCAGCATTTT. Protein product: CSVGQYSNQPQHF.

This clone was seen just once. The V and J genes are TRBV7-8 and TRBJ1-5; 7 nucleotides line up with TRBD1. With V trimmed by 5 bases and J by 7 bases, 5 bases remained unmatched. The CDR3 has 13 amino acids. Germline-derived CDR1 and CDR2 are SGHVS and FQNEAQ. CDR3 bases: TGTGCCAGCAGCACAAACAGGGGCCAGCCCCAGCATTTT. Protein sequence: CASSTNRGQPQHF.

This clone was seen only once. The rearrangement joins TRBV6-6 to TRBJ1-5, with TRBD1 as a possible D gene (6 bases). The length of the CDR3 is 15 residues. V was trimmed by 4 bases and J by 2 bases, leaving 12 bases between them. Looked up from germline, CDR1 is MNHNY and CDR2 is SVGAGI (reference sequence). The CDR3 protein is CASSLGGGGNQPQHF. DNA for the CDR3: TGTGCCAGCAGTTTGGGAGGGGGTGGCAATCAGCCCCAGCATTTT.

The rearrangement joins TRBV7-9 to TRBJ2-3; D remains unclear. The CDR3 runs 12 residues. V was trimmed by 3 bases and J by 6 bases, leaving 7 bases between them. Germline CDR1 and CDR2: SEHNR and FQNEAQ (reference sequence). DNA for the CDR3: TGTGCCAGCAGCTTTCCCGAGGATACGCAGTATTTT. Protein: CASSFPEDTQYF.

The V call is TRBV6-6, the J call TRBJ2-7; D uncertain. In germline, CDR1 is MNHNY, CDR2 SVGAGI (reference sequence). V lost 6 bases to trimming and J lost 2 bases, with 11 bases between them. The CDR3 length is 13 residues. In DNA, the CDR3 is TGTGCCAGCAGGCTAACAGCGACCTACGAGCAGTACTTC. Residues: CASRLTATYEQYF.

The V and J genes are TRBV4-2 and TRBJ2-7; 9 bases are shared with TRBD2. The CDR3 has 14 residues. Germline CDR1 is LGHNA and CDR2 is YNFKEQ. After removal of 4 bases from V and 2 bases from J, the junction contained 3 bases not matched to a gene. The CDR3 nucleotides read TGTGCCAGCAGCCGAGAGCGGGGGGCCTACGAGCAGTACTTC. It yields the protein CASSRERGAYEQYF.

This chain links TRBV7-7 with TRBJ2-3; unclear D gene. This CDR3 contains 13 residues. Germline assignment: CDR1 SSHAT and CDR2 FNYEAQ (reference sequence). Trimming removed 1 base from V and 3 bases from J, with 5 bases in between. Written as DNA, the CDR3 is TGTGCCAGCAGCTTAGGCCTTACAGATACGCAGTATTTT. As protein: CASSLGLTDTQYF. Together with reference TRBV7-7 and TRBJ2-3, the CDR3 gives the full variable domain: GAGVSQSPRYKVTKRGQDVTLRCDPISSHATLYWYQQALGQGPEFLTYFNYEAQPDKSGLPSDRFSAERPEGSISTLTIQRTEQRDSAMYRCASSLGLTDTQYFGPGTRLTVL.

The chain combines TRBV2 with TRBJ2-3; D is ambiguous. The CDR3 runs 11 residues. Germline V gene sequence: CDR1 SNHLY, CDR2 FYNNEI. Deletions cut 11 bases from V and 0 bases from J, with 6 bases between. CDR3 DNA: TGTGCCGGGTCTAGCACAGATACGCAGTATTTT. As protein: CAGSSTDTQYF.

This chain connects TRBV5-1 to TRBJ2-3, with 11 bases aligning to TRBD1. The CDR3 loop spans 19 amino acids. V was clipped by 2 bases and J by 2 bases; unmatched bases: 13. The germline gives CDR1 SGHRS, CDR2 YFSETQ. DNA of the CDR3: TGCGCCAGCAGCTTCCCGGACAGGGGGCTCTTCGTCCCCACAGATACGCAGTATTTT. This translates into CASSFPDRGLFVPTDTQYF.

The chain employs TRBV6-6 and TRBJ1-5; D is unclear. Germline CDR1 and CDR2: MNHNY and SVGAGI (reference sequence). This CDR3 spans 15 amino acids. The V end lost 4 bases, the J end lost 1 base, and 11 bases lay between the germline ends. The CDR3 protein is CASSSGRQSNQPQHF. Here the CDR3 DNA reads TGTGCCAGCAGTTCGGGCCGCCAAAGCAATCAGCCCCAGCATTTT.

The J gene is TRBJ2-2, the V gene TRBV7-7, with 9 bases matching TRBD2. This CDR3 region has 14 residues. The germline gives CDR1 SSHAT, CDR2 FNYEAQ (reference sequence). After removal of 3 bases from V and 8 bases from J, the junction contained 4 bases not matched to a gene. In DNA form, the CDR3 reads TGTGCCAGCAGCTTGTCCCTAGCGGGAGGGGAGCTGTTTTTT. Translated: CASSLSLAGGELFF.

This chain links TRBV2 with TRBJ2-7; either TRBD1 or TRBD2 may supply D (6 bases each). Germline V gives CDR1 SNHLY, CDR2 FYNNEI. The CDR3 is made up of 13 amino acids. V was clipped by 10 bases and J by 6 bases, with 19 bases between them. The CDR3 DNA reads TGTGCCACCAGGGGAGGCAGGGCCGCCGAGCAGTACTTC. Translation: CATRGGRAAEQYF.